This T cell receptor (beta chain) was captured by sequencing in a study of identical twins. Study results and caveats: Compared with unrelated sharing, twin-shared out-of-frame alpha sequences had more low-probability sequences.

TCRdb passed the 5' RACE reads through MiXCR, listing each CDR3 protein once. The sample has 750,000 to 950,000 distinct CDR3 sequences; around an eighth are singletons. The sample holds a few counts of this clonotype. Antigen unknown. V lost 3 bases and J 5 bases, leaving 13 bases between the germline ends. Germline values: CDR1 MGHRA, CDR2 YSYEKL. CDR3 size: 14 residues. The sample also formed part of further work on yellow fever vaccine responses in identical twins.

The receptor was derived from a woman aged 18 to 35 in good health. What was sequenced was PBMCs. This rearrangement joins TRBV4-1 to TRBJ1-2; D unresolved. The CDR3 spells CASSHQARQYGYTF. CDR3 nucleotide sequence: TGCGCCAGCAGCCACCAGGCCCGACAATATGGCTACACCTTC.